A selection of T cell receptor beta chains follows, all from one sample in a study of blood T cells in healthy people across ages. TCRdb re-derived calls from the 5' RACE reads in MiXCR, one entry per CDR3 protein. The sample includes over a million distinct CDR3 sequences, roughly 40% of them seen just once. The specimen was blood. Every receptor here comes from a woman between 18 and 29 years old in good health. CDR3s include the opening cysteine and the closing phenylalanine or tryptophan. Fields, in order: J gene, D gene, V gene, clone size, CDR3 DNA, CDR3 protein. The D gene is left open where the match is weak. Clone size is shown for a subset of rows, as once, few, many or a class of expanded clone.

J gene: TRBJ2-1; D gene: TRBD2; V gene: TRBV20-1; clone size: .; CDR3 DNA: TGCAGTTGGGGCAGCGGGAAAGATGAGCAGTTCTTC; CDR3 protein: CSWGSGKDEQFF
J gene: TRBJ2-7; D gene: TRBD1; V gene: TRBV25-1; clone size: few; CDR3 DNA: TGTGCCAGCAGTGAACCTGGGACAGGCGCCTACGAGCAGTACTTC; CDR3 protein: CASSEPGTGAYEQYF
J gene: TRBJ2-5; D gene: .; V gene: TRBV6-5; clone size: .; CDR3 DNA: TGTGCCAGCAGTTACGCGGTACAGGGACCCTTGGGGACCCAGTACTTC; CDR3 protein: CASSYAVQGPLGTQYF
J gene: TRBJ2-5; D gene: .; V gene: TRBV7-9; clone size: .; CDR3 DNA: TGTGCCAGCAGCGTAGGGTCTGACCCGAAGCAGTACTTC; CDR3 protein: CASSVGSDPKQYF
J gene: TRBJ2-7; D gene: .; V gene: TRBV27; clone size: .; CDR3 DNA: TGTGCCGGCACTCTCACCGGGACAAAATACGAGCAGTACTTC; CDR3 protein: CAGTLTGTKYEQYF
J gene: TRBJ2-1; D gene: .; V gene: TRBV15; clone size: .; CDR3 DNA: TGTGCCACCAGCAGAGATTTGGGGGCGGCCTACAATGAGCAGTTCTTC; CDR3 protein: CATSRDLGAAYNEQFF
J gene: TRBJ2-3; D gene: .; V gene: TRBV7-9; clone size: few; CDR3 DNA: TGTGCCAGCAGCTTCTCCGGCGGAGATACGCAGTATTTT; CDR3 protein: CASSFSGGDTQYF
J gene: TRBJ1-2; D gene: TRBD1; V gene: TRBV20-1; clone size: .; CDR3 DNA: TGCAGTGCTACCAACAGACAGGGGAGCTATGGCTACACCTTC; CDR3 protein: CSATNRQGSYGYTF
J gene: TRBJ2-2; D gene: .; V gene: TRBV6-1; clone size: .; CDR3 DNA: TGTGCCAGCAGTGAAGGTTCAGTCGGGGAGCTGTTTTTT; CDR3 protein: CASSEGSVGELFF
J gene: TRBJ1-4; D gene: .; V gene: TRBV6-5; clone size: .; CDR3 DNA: TGTGCCAGCAGTTTAGAGGGCCCCCCAACTAATGAAAAACTGTTTTTT; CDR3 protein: CASSLEGPPTNEKLFF
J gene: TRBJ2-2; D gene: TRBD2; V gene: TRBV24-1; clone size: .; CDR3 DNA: TGTGCCACCAGTGGCCCTAGCGGGGGTAACACCGGGGAGCTGTTTTTT; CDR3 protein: CATSGPSGGNTGELFF
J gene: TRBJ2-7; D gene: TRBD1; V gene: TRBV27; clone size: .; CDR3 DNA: TGTGCCAGCAGTTTAGGGTTGCCAGGGGGCAATGAGCAGTACTTC; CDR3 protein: CASSLGLPGGNEQYF
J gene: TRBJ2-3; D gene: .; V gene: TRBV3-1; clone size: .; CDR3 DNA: TGTGCCAGCAGCCTAGGCGGGCTCGCAGGTACGCAGTATTTT; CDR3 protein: CASSLGGLAGTQYF
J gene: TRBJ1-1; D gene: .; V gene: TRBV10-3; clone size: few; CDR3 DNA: TGTGCCATCAGTGATTCCGATGGACCCTTGAACACTGAAGCTTTCTTT; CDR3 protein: CAISDSDGPLNTEAFF
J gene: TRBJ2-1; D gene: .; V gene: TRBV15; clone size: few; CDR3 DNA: TGTGCCACCTCTATGGGGGACTCCTACAATGAGCAGTTCTTC; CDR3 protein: CATSMGDSYNEQFF
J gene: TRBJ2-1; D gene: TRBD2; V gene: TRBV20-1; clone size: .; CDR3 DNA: TGCAGTGCTCACTTTAGCGGGGGGGCCGGTGAGCAGTTCTTC; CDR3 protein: CSAHFSGGAGEQFF
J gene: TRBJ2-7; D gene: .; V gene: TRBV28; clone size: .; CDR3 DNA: TGTGCCAGCAGTGTGTACGGGGGCTACGAGCAGTACTTC; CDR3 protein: CASSVYGGYEQYF
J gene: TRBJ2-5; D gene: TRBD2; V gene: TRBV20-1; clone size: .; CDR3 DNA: TGCAGTGCTTTGAGTGGGAGCGGGAAAGAGACCCAGTACTTC; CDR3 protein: CSALSGSGKETQYF
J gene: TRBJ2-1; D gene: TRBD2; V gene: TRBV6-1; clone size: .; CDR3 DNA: TGTGCCAGCAGTGAATGGAAAGCGGGGGGATTTGAGCAGTTCTTC; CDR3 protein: CASSEWKAGGFEQFF
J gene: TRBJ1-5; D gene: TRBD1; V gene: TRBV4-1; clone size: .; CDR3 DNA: TGCGCCAGCAGCCAAGCTCAGGGGGATCAGCCCCAGCATTTT; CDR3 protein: CASSQAQGDQPQHF
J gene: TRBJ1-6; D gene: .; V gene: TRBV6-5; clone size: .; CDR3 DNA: TGTGCCAGCAGTTACCTCCGGGATTCACCCCTCCACTTT; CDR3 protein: CASSYLRDSPLHF
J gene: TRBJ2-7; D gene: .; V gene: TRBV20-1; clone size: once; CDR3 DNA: TGCAGTGCTAGAGAAAAACACGGTGCCTACGAGCAGTACTTC; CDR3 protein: CSAREKHGAYEQYF
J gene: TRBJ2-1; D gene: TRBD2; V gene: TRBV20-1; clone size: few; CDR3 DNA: TGCAGTGCTGGGGGCCTAGCGGGGGGTTTCTACAATGAGCAGTTCTTC; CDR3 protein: CSAGGLAGGFYNEQFF
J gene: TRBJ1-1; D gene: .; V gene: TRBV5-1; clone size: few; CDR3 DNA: TGCGCCAGCAGCTTGGATTCAGCCGTTTCAGCTTTCTTT; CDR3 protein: CASSLDSAVSAFF
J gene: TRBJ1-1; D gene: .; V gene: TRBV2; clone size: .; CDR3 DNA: TGTGCCAGTACCGTTCAGGGCGTGTACACTGAAGCTTTCTTT; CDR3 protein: CASTVQGVYTEAFF
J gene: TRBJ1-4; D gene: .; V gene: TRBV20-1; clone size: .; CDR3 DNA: TGCAGTGCTAGGCGCGAAGATGAAAAACTGTTTTTT; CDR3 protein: CSARREDEKLFF
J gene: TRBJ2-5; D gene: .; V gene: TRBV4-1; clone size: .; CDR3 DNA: TGCGCCAGCAGCCAACTTACCCTAGCGTCCACCTACAATGAGCAGTACTTC; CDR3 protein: CASSQLTLASTYNEQYF
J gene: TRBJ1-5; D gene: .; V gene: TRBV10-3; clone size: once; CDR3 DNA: TGTGCCGTCAGTCGGGGGGATAGCAATCAGCCCCAGCATTTT; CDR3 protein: CAVSRGDSNQPQHF
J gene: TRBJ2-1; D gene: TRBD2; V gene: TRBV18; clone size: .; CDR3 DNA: TGTGCCAGCTCACCATCCCAAGGGACTAGCGGAACCAATGAGCAGTTCTTC; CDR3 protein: CASSPSQGTSGTNEQFF
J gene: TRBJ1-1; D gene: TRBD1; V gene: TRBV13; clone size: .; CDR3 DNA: TGTGCCAGCACCCGGACAGGACTTACTGAAACTTTCTTT; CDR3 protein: CASTRTGLTETFF
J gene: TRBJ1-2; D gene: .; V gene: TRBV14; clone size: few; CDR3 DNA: TGTGCCAGCAGCCATAACCGCGACGCCTATGGCTACACCTTC; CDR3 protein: CASSHNRDAYGYTF
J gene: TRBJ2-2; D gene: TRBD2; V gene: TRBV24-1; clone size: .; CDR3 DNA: TGTGCCACCAGTGATTTGGGACTAGCGGGAGGGCCCGACACCGGGGAGCTGTTTTTT; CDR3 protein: CATSDLGLAGGPDTGELFF
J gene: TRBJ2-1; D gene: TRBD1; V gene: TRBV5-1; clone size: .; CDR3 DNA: TGCGCCAGCAGAAGACCGGGACAGTACAATGAGCAGTTCTTC; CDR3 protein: CASRRPGQYNEQFF
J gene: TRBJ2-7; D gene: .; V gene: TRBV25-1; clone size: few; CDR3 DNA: TGTGCCAGCAGTGAATTTAACGAGCAGTACTTC; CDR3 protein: CASSEFNEQYF
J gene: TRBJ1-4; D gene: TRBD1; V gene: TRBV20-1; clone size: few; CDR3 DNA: TGCAGTGCTAGGCCGCAGGGGGGAGTCGAAAAACTGTTTTTT; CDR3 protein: CSARPQGGVEKLFF
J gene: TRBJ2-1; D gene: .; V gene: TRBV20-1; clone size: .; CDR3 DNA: TGCAGTGCTAGAGTAGGTGGGCCAGCGGACCACAATGAGCAGTTCTTC; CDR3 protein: CSARVGGPADHNEQFF
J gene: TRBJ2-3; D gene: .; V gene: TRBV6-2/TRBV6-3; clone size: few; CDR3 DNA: TGTGCCAGCAGTTACTCTCGAACGGGCGCTACGCAGTATTTT; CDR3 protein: CASSYSRTGATQYF
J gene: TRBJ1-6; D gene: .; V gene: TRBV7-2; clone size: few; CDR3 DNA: TGTGCCAGCAGCGGAAGTCACAACACCTATAATTCACCCCTCCACTTT; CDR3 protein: CASSGSHNTYNSPLHF
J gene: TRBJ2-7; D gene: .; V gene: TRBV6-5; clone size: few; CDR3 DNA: TGTGCCAGCAGTTACTCGGCGATCCCCTACGAGCAGTACTTC; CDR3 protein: CASSYSAIPYEQYF
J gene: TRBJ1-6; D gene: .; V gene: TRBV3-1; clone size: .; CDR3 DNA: TGTGCCAGCAGCCAACGACCGATTCCTAATTCACCCCTCCACTTT; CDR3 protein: CASSQRPIPNSPLHF
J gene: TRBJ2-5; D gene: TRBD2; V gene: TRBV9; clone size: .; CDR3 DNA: TGTGCCAGCAGCGTAGAGGAGGGGACTAGTAGAACAGAGACCCAGTACTTC; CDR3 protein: CASSVEEGTSRTETQYF
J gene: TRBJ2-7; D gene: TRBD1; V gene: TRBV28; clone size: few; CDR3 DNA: TGTGCCAGCAGCCCCCCCCGGACAGGGACCTACGAGCAGTACTTC; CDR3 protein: CASSPPRTGTYEQYF
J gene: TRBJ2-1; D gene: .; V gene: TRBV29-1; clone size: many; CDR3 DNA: TGCAGCGTTGATAACCCGCCCTCCTACAATGAGCAGTTCTTC; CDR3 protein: CSVDNPPSYNEQFF
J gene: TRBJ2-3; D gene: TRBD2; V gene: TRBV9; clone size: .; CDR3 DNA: TGTGCCAGCAGCCTGCAGACTAGCGGGGGACCAGATACGCAGTATTTT; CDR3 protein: CASSLQTSGGPDTQYF